Below are 20 T cell receptor beta chains sequenced from a single sample in a study of Tregs in tolerant kidney transplant recipients. Assay: immunoSEQ multiplex PCR; the TCRdb copy retains only in-frame clones and omits some. The sample has tens of thousands of clones; 98% are singletons. The sequenced sample was CD4+ T cells from blood, obtained before the transplant. The receptors come from a human donor who received a combined kidney and bone marrow transplant.

The chain has TRBV28 and TRBJ1-5; weak D call: TRBD1 (5 bases). The germline CDR1 and CDR2 sequences are MDHEN and SYDVKM. The V end lost 6 bases, the J end lost 2 bases, and 17 bases lay between the germline ends. This CDR3 has 16 amino acids. CDR3 sequence: CASRRPGGSGNQPQHF. In nucleotides, the CDR3 is TGTGCCAGCAGACGCCCCGGGGGTTCGGGCAATCAGCCCCAGCATTTT.

The chain recombines TRBV27 with TRBJ2-7, with 11 positions matching TRBD2. The CDR3 sequence is 16 residues long. Trimming at V came to 3 bases and at J to 3 bases, leaving 7 bases not matched to a gene. CDR1 and CDR2 (germline): MNHEY, SMNVEV (reference sequence). CDR3 nucleotide sequence: TGTGCCAGCAGTTTGTACGGCGGGACTAGCGGCTACGAGCAGTACTTC. As protein: CASSLYGGTSGYEQYF.

The V gene is TRBV5-4, the J gene TRBJ2-3; TRBD2 aligns across 13 bases. The V segment lost 4 bases and the J segment 3 bases; nucleotides outside the gene matches: 14. Germline-derived CDR1 and CDR2 are SGHNT and YYREEE (reference sequence). This CDR3 comprises 19 residues. The CDR3 reads CASSLSTSGRRYGTDTQYF. The CDR3 coding sequence is TGTGCCAGCAGCCTATCGACTAGCGGGAGGAGGTACGGTACAGATACGCAGTATTTT.

This sequence joins TRBV14 and TRBJ1-1; D ambiguous. CDR1 SGHDN and CDR2 FVKESK come from the germline V gene. The V and J ends lost 4 bases and 8 bases respectively, with 14 bases between them. The CDR3 consists of 13 residues. The CDR3 is CASSPQDFVEAFF. CDR3 sequence (DNA): TGTGCCAGCAGCCCTCAGGATTTCGTGGAAGCTTTCTTT.

The chain combines TRBV4-3 with TRBJ2-7; TRBD1 is a possible D gene (6 bases). The germline CDR1 and CDR2 sequences are LGHNA and YSLEER. There are 13 residues in the CDR3. The V end lost 0 bases, the J end lost 6 bases, and 9 bases lay between the germline ends. The CDR3 protein is CASSQDEGGEQYF. CDR3 nucleotide sequence: TGCGCCAGCAGCCAAGATGAAGGGGGCGAGCAGTACTTC.

This CDR3 is CASSEDRGLPYEQYF. The CDR3 nucleotides read TGTGCCAGCAGTGAAGACAGGGGGCTCCCCTACGAGCAGTACTTC. The chain combines TRBV25-1 with TRBJ2-7; 10 bases line up with TRBD1. The CDR3 loop spans 15 amino acids. Germline V gives CDR1 MGHDK, CDR2 SYGVNS. Unmatched junction bases numbered 3, after V lost 2 bases and J lost 2 bases.

The genes are TRBV7-9 and TRBJ2-5, with 9 bases matching TRBD1. This CDR3 has 15 amino acids. In germline, CDR1 is SEHNR, CDR2 FQNEAQ (reference sequence). V dropped 3 bases and J dropped 1; count of bases not matched to a gene: 3. In DNA form, the CDR3 reads TGTGCCAGCAGCTTTCGGACAGGGGCCCAAGAGACCCAGTACTTC. Protein product: CASSFRTGAQETQYF.

The chain couples TRBV11-3 to TRBJ1-1; 7 positions match TRBD1. Germline V gene data show CDR1 as SGHNT and CDR2 as YENEEA. This CDR3 comprises 14 residues. Trimming removed 6 bases from V and 3 bases from J; junction bases left unmatched: 7. For the CDR3, the DNA is TGTGCCAGCAGACAAACAGGGGAGGACACTGAAGCTTTCTTT. Encoded protein: CASRQTGEDTEAFF.

This clone has only one observation. The rearrangement joins TRBV28 to TRBJ1-2; the D gene is possibly TRBD1 (6 bases). Germline loops: CDR1 MDHEN, CDR2 SYDVKM. Trimming took off 2 bases at V and 6 bases at J, with 10 bases between the two ends. The CDR3 runs to 13 residues. This CDR3 reads CASSLGQKDGYTF. The DNA for the CDR3 is TGTGCCAGCAGTTTAGGACAGAAGGATGGCTACACCTTC.

This chain joins TRBV6-1 and TRBJ2-2; 8 nucleotides match TRBD1. CDR3 size: 15 residues. Germline V gene data show CDR1 as MNHNS and CDR2 as SASEGT. V shed 5 bases, J shed 5 bases, and the junction held 7 bases outside the gene matches. The CDR3 loop reads CASSQDRARTGELFF. The CDR3 region has the DNA TGTGCCAGCAGTCAGGACAGGGCAAGAACCGGGGAGCTGTTTTTT.

This chain links TRBV2 with TRBJ2-1, with D tentatively TRBD1 (6 bases). Trimming took 6 bases from V and 10 from J, leaving 16 bases between them. The germline gives CDR1 SNHLY, CDR2 FYNNEI. CDR3 length: 13 residues. The CDR3 DNA reads TGTGCCAGCAGGACAGGTGGAAGTGTGGAGCAGTTCTTC. It specifies CASRTGGSVEQFF. The whole variable domain, filled in from reference TRBV2 and TRBJ2-1, reads EPEVTQTPSHQVTQMGQEVILRCVPISNHLYFYWYRQILGQKVEFLVSFYNNEISEKSEIFDDQFSVERPDGSNFTLKIRSTKLEDSAMYFCASRTGGSVEQFFGPGTRLTVL.

The J gene is TRBJ2-5, the V gene TRBV4-1, with 7 bases fitting TRBD1. Per germline, CDR1 MGHRA and CDR2 YSYEKL. Germline trimming cut 1 base from V and 1 base from J; bases unmatched to any gene: 6. The CDR3 sequence is 16 residues long. The CDR3 reads CASSQVGGPFQETQYF. The CDR3 DNA follows: TGCGCCAGCAGCCAAGTAGGGGGCCCTTTCCAAGAGACCCAGTACTTC.

The chain joins TRBV27 to TRBJ1-2; 7 bases map to TRBD1. With V trimmed by 4 bases and J by 0 bases, 8 bases remained unmatched. The CDR3 has 16 residues. Per the germline V gene, CDR1 is MNHEY and CDR2 is SMNVEV (reference sequence). This CDR3 reads CASSSWTGEANYGYTF. CDR3 DNA sequence: TGTGCCAGCAGTTCCTGGACAGGAGAAGCTAACTATGGCTACACCTTC.

The chain joins TRBV2 to TRBJ1-1, with no clear D. V was shortened by 2 bases and J by 2 bases, with 12 bases between the two germline ends. Per germline, CDR1 SNHLY and CDR2 FYNNEI. The CDR3 has 15 residues. In DNA form, the CDR3 reads TGTGCCAGCAGTGAAAAGGTGCGGACTAACACTGAAGCTTTCTTT. This gives the protein CASSEKVRTNTEAFF.

This rearrangement joins TRBV4-3 to TRBJ2-1; tentative D call: TRBD2 (5 bases). The ends were cut back, 2 bases at V and 3 bases at J, with 8 bases in the middle. CDR3 length: 14 amino acids. In germline, CDR1 is LGHNA, CDR2 YSLEER. CDR3 sequence: CASSQRTFYNEQFF. In DNA, the CDR3 is TGCGCCAGCAGCCAAAGGACTTTCTACAATGAGCAGTTCTTC.

V gene TRBV25-1 combines with J gene TRBJ2-3, with 9 positions matching TRBD2. V lost 7 bases to trimming and J lost 4 bases; unmatched junction nucleotides: 9. The germline V gene encodes CDR1 MGHDK and CDR2 SYGVNS. This CDR3 has 15 residues. The CDR3: CASTPGGRGADTQYF. CDR3 nucleotide sequence: TGTGCCAGCACCCCTGGCGGGAGGGGGGCAGATACGCAGTATTTT.

This clone was seen once. The J gene is TRBJ2-7, the V gene TRBV29-1, with D possibly matching TRBD1 (5 bases). Deletions cut 7 bases from V and 2 bases from J, with 15 bases between. CDR1 and CDR2 from the germline V gene are SQVTM and ANQGSEA. The CDR3 is 13 amino acids. The CDR3 DNA follows: TGCAGCGCCCTGACAGTTTCAACCTACGAGCAGTACTTC. This sequence encodes CSALTVSTYEQYF.

This chain connects TRBV6-5 to TRBJ1-2, with D possibly matching TRBD1 (5 bases). The CDR3 extends over 15 amino acids. Germline V lookup: CDR1 MNHEY, CDR2 SVGAGI. V was pared by 5 bases and J by 7 bases, with 20 bases between. The CDR3 DNA sequence: TGTGCCAGCAGTACCCTGGGGCGTCGGCTTAGTGGCTACACCTTC. Translated: CASSTLGRRLSGYTF.

This chain connects TRBV2 to TRBJ2-7; TRBD2 agrees at 9 bases. V shed 4 bases, J shed 4 bases, and the junction held 5 bases outside the gene matches. Germline loops: CDR1 SNHLY, CDR2 FYNNEI. The CDR3 has 14 amino acids. The CDR3 reads CASSVSLAGYEQYF. For the CDR3, the DNA is TGTGCCAGCAGTGTAAGCCTAGCGGGGTACGAGCAGTACTTC.

This chain connects TRBV30 to TRBJ1-2; D unclear. Germline V CDR1 and CDR2: GTSNPN, SVGIG (reference sequence). The V end lost 0 bases, the J end lost 0 bases, and 8 bases lay between the germline ends. CDR3 length equals 14 residues. The CDR3 coding sequence is TGTGCCTGGAGTGTGCAGGTTCCTAACTATGGCTACACCTTC. Translated: CAWSVQVPNYGYTF.